What follows are 9 T cell receptor beta chains derived from one specimen sequenced in a study of molecular identifiers for immune sequencing clone quantification. TCRdb re-derived calls from the PCR reads in MiXCR, one entry per CDR3 protein. The repertoire consists of 400,000 to 600,000 distinct CDR3 sequences, with about 26% occurring once and the leading ten covering approximately 0.76%. The sample consisted of naive CD8+ T cells from blood, with Jurkat cell RNA spiked in. Regarding subset: FACS-sorted CD8+CD4-CCR7+CD45RA+ naive T cells. Every receptor here comes from a human donor in good health. Some libraries in this study had Jurkat cell RNA spiked in.

V gene TRBV6-5 combines with J gene TRBJ2-2; 11 bases agree with TRBD1. This CDR3 has 18 residues. Trimming cost V 0 bases and J 0 bases; bases outside gene matches: 3. The germline V gene encodes CDR1 MNHEY and CDR2 SVGAGI. The CDR3 DNA reads as TGTGCCAGCAGTTACTCCGGGACAGGGGGATCGAACACCGGGGAGCTGTTTTTT. It specifies CASSYSGTGGSNTGELFF.

At least ten counts were recorded for this clonotype. This sequence joins TRBV12-3 or TRBV12-4 and TRBJ1-5, with D unresolved. CDR3 length: 13 residues. Deletions cut 2 bases from V and 4 bases from J, with 6 bases between. In DNA, the CDR3 is TGTGCCAGCAGTTTAAACGGGAATCAGCCCCAGCATTTT. This codes for CASSLNGNQPQHF.

V gene TRBV6-6 combines with J gene TRBJ1-2; 8 positions agree with TRBD1. In germline, CDR1 is MNHNY, CDR2 SVGAGI (reference sequence). V shed 0 bases and J 8 bases; nucleotides not matched to a gene: 5. The CDR3 length is 14 residues. The DNA of the CDR3 is TGTGCCAGCAGTTACTCGCCAGGGGGCTACGGCTACACCTTC. Translating it yields CASSYSPGGYGYTF.

The table lists this clonotype with a few counts. The chain combines TRBV7-2 with TRBJ2-1, with 7 nucleotides matching TRBD2. The CDR3 spans 17 residues. Per the germline V gene, CDR1 is SGHTA and CDR2 is FQGNSA. The V gene end was trimmed by 5 bases and the J gene end by 8 bases; junction bases not matched to a gene: 18. DNA for the CDR3: TGTGCCAGCAGCCCCTGGGGGATGGGCGGGAGTAGCGATGAGCAGTTCTTC. Its translation is CASSPWGMGGSSDEQFF.

This rearrangement joins TRBV4-1 to TRBJ2-1; D is perhaps TRBD1 or TRBD2 (7 bases each). This CDR3 contains 18 residues. Germline V gene data show CDR1 as MGHRA and CDR2 as YSYEKL. V shed 5 bases and J shed 0 bases, with 20 bases lying between them. DNA of the CDR3: TGCGCCAGCAGCGGCAGGGGGGGGGCCTTGAGCTCCTACAATGAGCAGTTCTTC. It is translated as CASSGRGGALSSYNEQFF.

Many counts were recorded for this clonotype. The V gene is TRBV3-1, the J gene TRBJ2-5, with a tentative D call TRBD2 (5 bases). Germline V gene sequence: CDR1 LGHDT, CDR2 YNNKEL (reference sequence). The V and J ends lost 0 bases and 1 base respectively, with 9 bases between them. The CDR3 is 15 residues long. CDR3 DNA: TGTGCCAGCAGCCAAGAAGGAGGCCCCCAAGAGACCCAGTACTTC. Protein sequence: CASSQEGGPQETQYF.

The CDR3 is CASSPGGNAEQYF. In nucleotides, the CDR3 is TGCGCCAGCAGCCCCGGTGGTAACGCCGAGCAGTACTTC. The chain uses TRBV5-1 and TRBJ2-7; D is unclear. The germline V gene has CDR1 SGHRS and CDR2 YFSETQ. Trimming took 4 bases from V and 6 from J, leaving 14 bases between them. The CDR3 is 13 residues long.

On this clonotype: One end of the junction is discordant with germline, which a read error may explain. The rearrangement joins TRBV19 to TRBJ2-7; tentatively, D is TRBD1 or TRBD2 (5 bases each). Germline loops: CDR1 LNHDA, CDR2 SQIVND (reference sequence). The CDR3 is 14 residues long. CDR3 loop: CASSTGAATYEQYF. CDR3 DNA: TGCGCCAGTAGTACCGGGGCCGCTACCTACGAGCAGTACTTC.

For this clonotype: This may be a read error, as it is one base from a much larger clone. The V call is TRBV20-1, the J call TRBJ2-4; D gene unclear. Germline CDR1 DFQATT, CDR2 SNEGSKA (reference sequence). The CDR3 is 15 amino acids. The CDR3 protein is CSARDTEVPKIIQYF. CDR3 DNA sequence: TGCAGTGCTAGAGATACGGAAGTTCCCAAAATCATTCAGTACTTC.